This T cell receptor (beta chain) was obtained from a study of molecular identifiers for immune sequencing clone quantification. Study observations and caveats: Clonotypes surpassing 20 RNA copies contained over 98% of effector molecules, versus under 1% in naive cells.

Bulk libraries came from a prior protocol with listed TCR primers. TCRdb passed the PCR reads through MiXCR, listing each CDR3 protein once. The sample carries under 650,000 distinct CDR3 sequences, nearly 20% recorded once. In the case of this clonotype: Its antigen is currently unknown.

Naive CD8 sequencing libraries were generated from approximately 20,000 to 1,000,000 sorted cells, with 10%, 30% or 50% RNA as input. Researchers sorted naive CD8 T cells as cells that were CD8+CD4-CCR7+CD45RA+. With 6 bases removed from V and 5 bases from J, the gap between germline ends came to 16 bases. The CDR3 runs 14 residues. This receptor was identified in a human donor in good health. Some libraries in this study had Jurkat cell RNA spiked in. The material sequenced was naive CD8+ T cells from blood, with Jurkat cell RNA spiked in. Sample subset: FACS-sorted CD8+CD4-CCR7+CD45RA+ naive T cells. The chain is built from TRBV12-3 or TRBV12-4 and TRBJ2-5; D is ambiguous. The CDR3 is CASSPDRVTETQYF. The DNA for the CDR3 is TGTGCCAGCAGCCCAGACCGGGTTACGGAGACCCAGTACTTC.